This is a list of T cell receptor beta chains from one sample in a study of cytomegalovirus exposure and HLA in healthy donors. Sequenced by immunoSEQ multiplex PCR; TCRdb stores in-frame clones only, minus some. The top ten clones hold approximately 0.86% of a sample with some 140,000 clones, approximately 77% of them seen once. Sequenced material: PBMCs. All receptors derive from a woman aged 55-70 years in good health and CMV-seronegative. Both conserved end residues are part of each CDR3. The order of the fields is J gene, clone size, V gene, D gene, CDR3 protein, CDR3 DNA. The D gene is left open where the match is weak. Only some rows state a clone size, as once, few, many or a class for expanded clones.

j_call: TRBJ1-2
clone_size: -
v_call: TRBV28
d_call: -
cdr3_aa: CASRLGPYGYTF
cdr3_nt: TGTGCCAGCAGATTAGGGCCCTATGGCTACACCTTC

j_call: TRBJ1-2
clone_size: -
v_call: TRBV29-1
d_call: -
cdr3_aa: CSVEDWVRGTYGYTF
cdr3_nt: TGCAGCGTTGAAGATTGGGTCCGAGGAACCTATGGCTACACCTTC

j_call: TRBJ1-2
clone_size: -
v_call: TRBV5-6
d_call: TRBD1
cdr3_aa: CASSGDRGFSYGYTF
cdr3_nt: TGTGCCAGTAGCGGGGACAGGGGGTTTTCCTATGGCTACACCTTC

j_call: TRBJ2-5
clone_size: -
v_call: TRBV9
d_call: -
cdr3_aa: CASSPGALQETQYF
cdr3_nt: TGTGCCAGCAGCCCAGGGGCCCTCCAAGAGACCCAGTACTTC

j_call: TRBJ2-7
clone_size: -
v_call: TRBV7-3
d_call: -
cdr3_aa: CASRAQNYEQYF
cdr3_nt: TGTGCCAGCCGCGCACAGAACTACGAGCAGTACTTC

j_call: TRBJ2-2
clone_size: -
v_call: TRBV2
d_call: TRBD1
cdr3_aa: CASSGTGGITGELFF
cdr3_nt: TGTGCCAGTTCCGGGACAGGGGGCATCACCGGGGAGCTGTTTTTT

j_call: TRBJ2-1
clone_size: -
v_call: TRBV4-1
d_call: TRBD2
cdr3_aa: CASSQPGLAIIEQFF
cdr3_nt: TGCGCCAGCAGCCAACCGGGACTAGCGATTATTGAGCAGTTCTTC

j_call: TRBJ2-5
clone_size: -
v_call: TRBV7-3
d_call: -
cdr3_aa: CASSSQNLPQETQYF
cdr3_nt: TGTGCCAGCAGCTCCCAAAACCTACCCCAAGAGACCCAGTACTTC

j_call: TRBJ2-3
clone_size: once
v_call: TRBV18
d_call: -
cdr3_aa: CASSPRGGTDTQYF
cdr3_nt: TGTGCCAGCTCACCTCGGGGAGGCACAGATACGCAGTATTTT

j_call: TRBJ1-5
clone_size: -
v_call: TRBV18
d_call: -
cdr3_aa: CASSLNTGSEPQHF
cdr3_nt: TGTGCCAGCTCACTAAACACAGGCAGTGAGCCCCAGCATTTT

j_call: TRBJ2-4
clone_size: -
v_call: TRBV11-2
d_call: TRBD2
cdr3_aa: CASSPAGAKNIQYF
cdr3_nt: TGTGCCAGCAGCCCAGCGGGGGCCAAAAACATTCAGTACTTC

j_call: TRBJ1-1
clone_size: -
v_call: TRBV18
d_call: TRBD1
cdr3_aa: CASSPGTGRAFF
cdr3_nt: TGTGCCAGCTCACCAGGGACAGGGAGGGCTTTCTTT

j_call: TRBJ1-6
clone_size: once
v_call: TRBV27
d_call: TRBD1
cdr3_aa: CASSQIGTALSPLHF
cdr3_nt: TGTGCCAGCAGCCAGATTGGGACAGCACTTTCACCCCTCCACTTT

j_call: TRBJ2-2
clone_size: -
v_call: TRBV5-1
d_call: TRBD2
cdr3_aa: CASSTLAGATTGELFF
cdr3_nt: TGCGCCAGCAGCACACTAGCGGGAGCGACCACCGGGGAGCTGTTTTTT

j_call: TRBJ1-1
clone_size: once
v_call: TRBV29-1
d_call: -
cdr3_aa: CSVAGLAPVNTEAFF
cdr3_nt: TGCAGCGTTGCGGGACTCGCCCCGGTGAACACTGAAGCTTTCTTT

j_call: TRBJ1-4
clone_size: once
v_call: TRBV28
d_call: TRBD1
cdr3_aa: CASSSPGGSDEKLFF
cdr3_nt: TGTGCCAGCAGTTCCCCAGGGGGCTCTGATGAAAAACTGTTTTTT

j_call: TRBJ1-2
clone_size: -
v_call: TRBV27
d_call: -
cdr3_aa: CASSFSRVNYGYTF
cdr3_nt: TGTGCCAGCAGTTTTAGCCGCGTTAACTATGGCTACACCTTC

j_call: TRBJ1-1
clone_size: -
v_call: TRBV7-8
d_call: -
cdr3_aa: CASSSDLRGGTEAFF
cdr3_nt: TGTGCCAGCAGCTCGGACCTAAGGGGGGGCACTGAAGCTTTCTTT

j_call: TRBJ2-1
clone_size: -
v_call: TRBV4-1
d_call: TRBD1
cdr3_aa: CASSQGDRVYEQFF
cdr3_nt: TGCGCCAGCAGCCAAGGCGACAGGGTCTATGAGCAGTTCTTC

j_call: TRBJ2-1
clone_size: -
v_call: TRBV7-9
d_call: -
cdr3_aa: CASSPAGLVLEQFF
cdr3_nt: TGTGCCAGCAGCCCGGCAGGGCTAGTATTGGAGCAGTTCTTC

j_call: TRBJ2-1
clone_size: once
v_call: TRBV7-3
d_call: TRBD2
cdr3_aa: CASSSRKSGGLSYNEQFF
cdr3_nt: TGTGCCAGCAGCTCGAGAAAGAGCGGGGGGCTTTCCTACAATGAGCAGTTCTTC

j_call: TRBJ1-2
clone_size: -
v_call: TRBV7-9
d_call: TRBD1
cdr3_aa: CSSSLLTRTGVGYTF
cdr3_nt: TGTTCCAGCAGCTTATTGACCAGGACAGGGGTCGGCTACACCTTC

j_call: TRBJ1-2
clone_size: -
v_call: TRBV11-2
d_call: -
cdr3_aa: CASSPVFRASGYTF
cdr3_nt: TGTGCCAGCAGCCCCGTCTTCAGGGCGTCTGGCTACACCTTC

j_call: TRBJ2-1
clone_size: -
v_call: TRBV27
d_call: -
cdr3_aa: CASNGGGYDHTNYNEQFF
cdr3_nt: TGTGCCAGCAATGGCGGGGGCTACGACCATACTAACTACAATGAGCAGTTCTTC

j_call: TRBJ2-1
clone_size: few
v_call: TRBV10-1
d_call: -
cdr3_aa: CASSEGSEQFF
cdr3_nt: TGCGCCAGCAGTGAGGGGAGTGAGCAGTTCTTC

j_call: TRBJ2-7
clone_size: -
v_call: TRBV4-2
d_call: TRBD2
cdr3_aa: CASSQGLAGGDYEQYF
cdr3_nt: TGTGCCAGCAGCCAAGGGCTAGCGGGGGGGGACTACGAGCAGTACTTC

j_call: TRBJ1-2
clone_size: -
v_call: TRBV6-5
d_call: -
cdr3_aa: CASTPGVNYGYTF
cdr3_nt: TGTGCCAGCACCCCAGGCGTCAACTATGGCTACACCTTC